These T cell receptor beta chains were read from a single sample in a study of T-cell memory formation after mild COVID-19. Each CDR3 protein is one row after TCRdb ran MiXCR on the 5' RACE reads. The sample lists around 410,000 distinct CDR3 sequences, more than 20% seen once, with about 12% in the top ten. Sequencing was performed on PBMCs or a T cell subset sorted from them (not recorded which). The receptors originated from an adult woman who had mild COVID-19 (a few samples of this study predate the infection). Cell type and time point are not known. Each CDR3 is given with its conserved first and last residue. Rows give clone size only sometimes, using once, few, many, or a class for an expanded clone.

J	V	size	CDR3
TRBJ2-1	TRBV7-3	few	CASSPSQGADYNEQFF
TRBJ2-5	TRBV6-5	few	CASSYRQGPGRAETQYF
TRBJ2-1	TRBV5-6	.	CASTPGLDLSEQFF
TRBJ1-1	TRBV7-9	many	CASSPGTGTFTEAFF
TRBJ2-2	TRBV24-1	.	CATSIRNTGELFF
TRBJ1-1	TRBV7-9	.	CASSLGHSLNTEAFF
TRBJ1-1	TRBV12-5	once	CATGKGFNTEAFF
TRBJ2-4	TRBV24-1	.	CATSVTGAGVDIQYF
TRBJ1-1	TRBV5-1	few	CASTAEGLNTEAFF
TRBJ2-3	TRBV7-9	.	CASSPEDFTDTQYF
TRBJ2-5	TRBV7-7	few	CASSLVTGLETQYF
TRBJ1-6	TRBV20-1	.	CSASLAQRVNSPLHF
TRBJ2-1	TRBV24-1	few	CATSTWDRGNNEQFF
TRBJ2-1	TRBV20-1	.	CSASGISYNEQFF
TRBJ2-2	TRBV4-2	few	CASSQESGGTGELFF
TRBJ2-3	TRBV5-1	.	CASSWGTTLRTDTQYF
TRBJ2-5	TRBV2	few	CASNPQGFQETQYF
TRBJ1-3	TRBV20-1	.	CSAASGPASGNTIYF
TRBJ1-1	TRBV5-6	few	CASSTRRLKNTEAFF
TRBJ1-5	TRBV7-9	.	CASSFPAPGEPQHF
TRBJ1-5	TRBV2	few	CASSDGWVNQPQHF
TRBJ2-1	TRBV5-4	few	CASSAYASGRGDEQFF
TRBJ1-2	TRBV5-1	.	CASRPNREPRRGYTF
TRBJ1-2	TRBV29-1	.	CSVELVGTGYGYTF
TRBJ2-7	TRBV2	.	CASSEPSSYEQYF
TRBJ2-3	TRBV24-1	.	CATSQGQFTDTQYF
TRBJ2-7	TRBV30	few	CAWTRGAGEQYF
TRBJ1-2	TRBV12-3/TRBV12-4	.	CASSDTGTTMTDGYTF
TRBJ2-3	TRBV4-1	.	CASSQGTGRDTQYF
TRBJ2-2	TRBV5-1	.	CASSTNFGSGELFF
TRBJ2-1	TRBV29-1	few	CSVGETGVHNEQFF
TRBJ2-2	TRBV6-2/TRBV6-3	few	CASRAAGMNTGELFF
TRBJ2-3	TRBV5-1	few	CASSLDGTSTDTQYF
TRBJ2-1	TRBV5-6	.	CASSLAPSGLDSYNEQFF
TRBJ1-1	TRBV5-1	few	CASSLGGQGGFGTEAFF
TRBJ1-1	TRBV7-3	few	CASSPYLRDYLGNTEAFF
TRBJ1-1	TRBV7-9	.	CASSLEMRGNEAFF
TRBJ1-4	TRBV24-1	medium-sized	CATSDSRGGAGAGSNEKLFF
TRBJ2-2	TRBV7-2	.	CASSAGLAYTGELFF